This TCR beta chain was sequenced in a study of control samples from healthy donors and cancer patients. Some clones are missing from TCRdb's copy, which holds only in-frame ones; the method was immunoSEQ multiplex PCR. The table shows some 17,000 clones, with roughly 91% occurring only once. From germline, CDR1 is SGHVS and CDR2 FQNEAQ. Losses at the gene ends were 5 bases for V and 2 bases for J; bases not matched to a gene: 3. CDR3 length: 15 amino acids. The rearrangement joins TRBV7-8 to TRBJ2-6, with TRBD1 identical over 7 bases. This TCR was recovered from a man aged 60-69 years with head and neck cancer. Sequenced sample: PBMCs. CDR3 residues: CASSVDRAGANVLTF. The DNA for the CDR3 is TGTGCCAGCAGCGTCGACAGGGCTGGGGCCAACGTCCTGACTTTC.